The sequence of this T cell receptor (beta chain) was determined in a study of blood T cell repertoires in COVID-19 (dated by TCRdb to the early 2020s). As for the study more broadly: Samples covering the acute and convalescent phases of COVID-19 were provided by collaborators in the United States, Italy and Spain. The prospective study material was composed of cDNA or gDNA derived from T cells, B-cell-depleted T cells, or PBMCs. Deeply sampled blood TCRbeta repertoires from subjects exposed to, actively infected with, or recovered from COVID-19 were included in the dataset. The repertoires were released in a freely available public database meant as a resource for research on the immune response to SARS-CoV-2. The samples were drawn from two sources: the first 160 participants of the ongoing ImmuneRACE study, and 1,000 to 1,500 subjects contributed by 6 global collaborators. Sample metadata almost always included a de-identified subject ID, COVID-19 status, age in years and sex. Where available, HLA class I and class II types were taken from metadata supplied by the sample provider and were not determined by assay-based typing.

From a lookup of the germline V gene (reference sequence), CDR1 and CDR2 are LNHNV and YYDKDF. Including the terminal cysteine and phenylalanine, the CDR3 comprises 15 residues. The sequence is cut down to CDR3 DNA, 45 bases in frame from base 1. V lost 5 bases and J lost 6 bases, and the count of bases not matched to a germline gene is 7. Participants in the prospective study were aged roughly 18 to 100 years, lived in over 20 United States geographic areas, and enrolled through a virtual design. In the prospective study, cohorts were assigned on the basis of participant-reported clinical history obtained from a screening survey and a study questionnaire. ImmuneRACE Cohort 3 recovered participants were defined by two consecutive negative NP/OP PCR tests, healthcare professional clearance, or symptom resolution. In the prospective study, whole blood, serum and a nasopharyngeal or oropharyngeal swab were collected from each participant by mobile phlebotomists. Additional blood draws and questionnaires over an approximately two-month period could optionally be provided by prospective study participants. Blood samples from the prospective study were shipped frozen or at room temperature prior to DNA extraction.

Notes on this clone: The antigen this receptor binds is unknown. No quality values exist for individual bases; no much larger clone is one base distant.

TCRbeta CDR3 regions were amplified from genomic DNA by means of the immunoSEQ Assay, a bias-controlled multiplex PCR. In the source study's methods: Nucleated cell counts per sample were estimated from amplification of reference gene primers within the assay. To quantify the absolute abundance of each unique TCRbeta CDR3 rearrangement, sequence reads were collapsed and filtered. For each sample, productive Simpson clonality was calculated as the square root of Simpson's diversity index over productive rearrangements. This is the immuneACCESS table as TCRdb keeps it, with only in-frame sequences that have V and J called. A part of the clones is gone; compared with another copy, unresolved V genes explain less than half, and the rest is unexplained. D and trimming come from the DNA, and the V and J calls and clone size come from that table. In this sample the table shows hundreds of thousands of clones, approximately 90% of which occur a single time. The ten most abundant clones make up around a tenth of the sample.

Broad study findings and their caveats: Clinical and demographic metadata were provided uncurated, with the amount varying by source and participant.

The sample was PBMCs or T cells enriched from blood (not recorded which). Rearrangement joined TRBV15 to TRBJ1-4, with TRBD1 identical over 9 junction bases. The sequence derives from a woman aged 40 to 50 who had recovered from COVID-19. In nucleotides, the sequence is TGTGCCACCAGCCCCCGAACAGGGGGCGATGAAAAACTGTTTTTT. It codes for CATSPRTGGDEKLFF.